There are a few counts of the clone carrying this T cell receptor beta chain. Antigen: not known. The data are from a study of T cell repertoires in cytomegalovirus infection. For the study at large: A matching HLA type, together with CMV infection, was signaled by public TCR beta signatures. Whole-study results and caveats: Dominating the ex vivo response were TCR beta clonotypes that were CMV-specific and HLA-C-restricted. The cumulative frequency of public TCR beta families identified carriers of CMV plus the relevant HLA.

TCRdb re-called the reads through MiXCR, storing one row per CDR3 protein. Counted here are around 280,000 distinct CDR3 sequences, around 15% occurring once; the ten biggest clones make up roughly 8.9%. The sequencing input was PBMCs. The sequence came from a human donor in good health (CMV status not recorded). Some clones in this sample may be carry-over from other donors' samples.

Written as DNA, the CDR3 is TGTGCCAGCAGCGAACCGGGGCCCTCCTACGAGCAGTACTTC. Translating it yields CASSEPGPSYEQYF. The chain links TRBV6-1 to TRBJ2-7; D tentatively reads TRBD1 or TRBD2 (5 bases each). Germline V lookup: CDR1 MNHNS, CDR2 SASEGT. The CDR3 spans 14 residues. Trimming took off 6 bases at V and 0 bases at J, with 12 bases between the two ends.